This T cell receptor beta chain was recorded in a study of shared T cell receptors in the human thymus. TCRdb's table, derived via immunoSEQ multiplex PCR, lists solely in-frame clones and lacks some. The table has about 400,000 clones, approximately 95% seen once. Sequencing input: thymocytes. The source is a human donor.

DNA for the CDR3: TGTGCCAGCAGCTTTCAGATGGAGGCTAACACTGAAGCTTTCTTT. Residues: CASSFQMEANTEAFF. The V and J genes are TRBV7-6 and TRBJ1-1; the D is unclear. Germline CDR1 SGHVS, CDR2 FNYEAQ. The CDR3 length is 15 residues. The germline V and J ends were trimmed by 3 bases and 2 bases, with 13 bases remaining between them.